Sequencing of this TCR beta chain was carried out in a study of T-cell memory formation after mild COVID-19. Overall study context: In these data, TCR clusters were largely donor specific.

Study-wide findings and caveats: Cross-reactive memory appears to have joined, as suggested by some responding clones showing up in pre-infection memory. Day 15 to 85 contracting clones showed balanced CD4/CD8; later expanders leaned CD4+.

MiXCR, run by TCRdb on the 5' RACE reads, gives a single entry per CDR3 protein. Of about 270,000 distinct CDR3 sequences in the sample, around 15% were seen once. Trimming took off 5 bases at V and 5 bases at J, with 16 bases between the two ends. This CDR3 spans 13 amino acids. Germline assignment: CDR1 SQVTM and CDR2 ANQGSEA. This clonotype was detected only a few times. The antigen remains undetermined. The TCR originated in a man aged 18 to 29 who had mild COVID-19 (a few samples of this study predate the infection). Cell type and time point are not known. The source material was PBMCs or a T cell subset sorted from them (not recorded which). The chain employs TRBV29-1 and TRBJ2-7; D is unclear. The DNA of the CDR3 is TGCAGCGTTAGAACGGTCCCCTCGAACGAGCAGTACTTC. Protein: CSVRTVPSNEQYF.